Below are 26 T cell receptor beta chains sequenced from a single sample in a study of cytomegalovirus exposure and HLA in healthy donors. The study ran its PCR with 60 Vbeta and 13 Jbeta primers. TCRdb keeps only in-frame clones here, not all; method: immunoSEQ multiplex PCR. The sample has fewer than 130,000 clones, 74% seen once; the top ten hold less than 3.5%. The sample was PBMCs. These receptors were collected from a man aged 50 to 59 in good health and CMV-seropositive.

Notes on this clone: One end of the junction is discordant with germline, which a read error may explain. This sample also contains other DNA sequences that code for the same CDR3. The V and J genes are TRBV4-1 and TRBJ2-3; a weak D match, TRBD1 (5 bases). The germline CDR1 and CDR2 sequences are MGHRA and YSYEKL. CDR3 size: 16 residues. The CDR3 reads CASSQGWGGRTDTQYF. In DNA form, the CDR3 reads TGCGCCAGCAGCCAAGGGTGGGGCGGTCGCACAGATACACAGTATTTT.

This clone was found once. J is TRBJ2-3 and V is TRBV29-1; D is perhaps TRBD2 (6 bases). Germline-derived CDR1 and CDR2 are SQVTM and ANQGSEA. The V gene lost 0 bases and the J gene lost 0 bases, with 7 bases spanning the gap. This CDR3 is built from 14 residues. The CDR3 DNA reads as TGCAGCGTTGAAGAGAGCGGGAGCACAGATACGCAGTATTTT. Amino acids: CSVEESGSTDTQYF.

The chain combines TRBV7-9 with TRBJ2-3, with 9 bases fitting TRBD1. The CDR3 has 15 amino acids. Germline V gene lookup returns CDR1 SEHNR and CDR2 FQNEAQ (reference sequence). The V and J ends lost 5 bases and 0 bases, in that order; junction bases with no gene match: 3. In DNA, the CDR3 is TGTGCCAGCAGCCGGGACAGGGTGAGCACAGATACGCAGTATTTT. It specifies CASSRDRVSTDTQYF.

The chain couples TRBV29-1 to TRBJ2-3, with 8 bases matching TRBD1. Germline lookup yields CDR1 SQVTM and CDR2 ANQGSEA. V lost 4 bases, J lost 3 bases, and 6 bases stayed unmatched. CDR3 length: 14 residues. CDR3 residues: CSVGAGGWTDTQYF. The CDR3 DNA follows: TGCAGCGTTGGTGCAGGGGGCTGGACAGATACGCAGTATTTT.

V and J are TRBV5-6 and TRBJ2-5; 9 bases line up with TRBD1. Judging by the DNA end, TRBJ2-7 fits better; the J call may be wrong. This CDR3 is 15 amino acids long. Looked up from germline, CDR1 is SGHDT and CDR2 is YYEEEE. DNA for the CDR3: TGTGCCAGCAGCTTGATAGGACAGGGGACCTACGAGCAGTACTTC. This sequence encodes CASSLIGQGTYEQYF.

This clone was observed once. CDR3 nucleotide sequence: TGTGCCAGTATGGACAGCTGGGACACTGAAGCTTTCTTT. It is translated as CASMDSWDTEAFF. The chain is built from TRBV19 and TRBJ1-1, with a weak D call TRBD1 (6 bases). V was shortened by 7 bases and J by 3 bases, with 12 bases between the two germline ends. From germline, CDR1 is LNHDA and CDR2 SQIVND (reference sequence). The CDR3 extends over 13 amino acids.

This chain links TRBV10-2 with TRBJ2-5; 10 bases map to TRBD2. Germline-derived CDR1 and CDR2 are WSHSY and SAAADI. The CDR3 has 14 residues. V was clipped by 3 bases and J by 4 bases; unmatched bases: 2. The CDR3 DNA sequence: TGCGCCAGCAGTGATCTAGCGGGAGCAGAGACCCAGTACTTC. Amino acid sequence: CASSDLAGAETQYF.

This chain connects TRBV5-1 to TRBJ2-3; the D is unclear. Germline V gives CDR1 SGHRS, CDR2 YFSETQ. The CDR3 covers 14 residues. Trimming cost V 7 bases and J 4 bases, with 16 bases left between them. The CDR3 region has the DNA TGCGCCAGCTTGGAGCGACTCTCCTCAGATACGCAGTATTTT. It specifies CASLERLSSDTQYF. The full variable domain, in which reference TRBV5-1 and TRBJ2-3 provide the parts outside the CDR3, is KAGVTQTPRYLIKTRGQQVTLSCSPISGHRSVSWYQQTPGQGLQFLFEYFSETQRNKGNFPGRFSGRQFSNSRSEMNVSTLELGDSALYLCASLERLSSDTQYFGPGTRLTVL.

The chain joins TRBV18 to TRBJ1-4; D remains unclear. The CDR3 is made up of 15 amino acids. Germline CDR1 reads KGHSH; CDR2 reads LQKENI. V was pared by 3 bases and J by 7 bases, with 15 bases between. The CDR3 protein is CASSPEGLGGEKLFF. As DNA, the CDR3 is TGTGCCAGCTCACCGGAGGGATTGGGAGGTGAAAAACTGTTTTTT. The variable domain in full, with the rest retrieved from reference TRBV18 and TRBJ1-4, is NAGVMQNPRHLVRRRGQEARLRCSPMKGHSHVYWYRQLPEEGLKFMVYLQKENIIDESGMPKERFSAEFPKEGPSILRIQQVVRGDSAAYFCASSPEGLGGEKLFFGSGTQLSVL.

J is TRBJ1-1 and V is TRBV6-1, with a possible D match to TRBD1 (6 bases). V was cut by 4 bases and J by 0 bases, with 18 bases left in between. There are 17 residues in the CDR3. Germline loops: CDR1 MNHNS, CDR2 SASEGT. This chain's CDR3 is CASSGRGKQPLNTEAFF. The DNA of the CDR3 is TGTGCCAGCAGTGGAAGGGGGAAACAGCCCTTGAACACTGAAGCTTTCTTT.

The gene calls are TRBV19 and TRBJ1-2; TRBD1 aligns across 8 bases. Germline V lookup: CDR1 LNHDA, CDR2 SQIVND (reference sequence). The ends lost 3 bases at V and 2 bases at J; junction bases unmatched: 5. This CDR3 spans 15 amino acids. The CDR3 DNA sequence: TGTGCCAGTAGTATCGGGCAGGGGGCAAACTATGGCTACACCTTC. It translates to CASSIGQGANYGYTF.

CDR3 bases: TGTGCCAGCACGGGGACTAGCGGAATTATAGAGACCCAGTACTTC. Translation: CASTGTSGIIETQYF. This chain uses TRBV5-5 with TRBJ2-5, with 11 bases fitting TRBD2. Trimming took 6 bases from V and 4 from J; bases not matched to a gene: 8. This CDR3 region has 15 residues. The germline CDR1 and CDR2 sequences are SGHKS and YYEKEE (reference sequence).

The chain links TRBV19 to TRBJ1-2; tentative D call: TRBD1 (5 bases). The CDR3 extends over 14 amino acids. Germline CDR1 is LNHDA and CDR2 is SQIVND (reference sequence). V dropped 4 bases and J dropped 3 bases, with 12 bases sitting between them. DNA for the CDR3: TGTGCCAGTAGTACCCAGGGAGGTGACTATGGCTACACCTTC. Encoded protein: CASSTQGGDYGYTF. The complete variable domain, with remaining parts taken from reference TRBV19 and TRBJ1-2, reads DGGITQSPKYLFRKEGQNVTLSCEQNLNHDAMYWYRQDPGQGLRLIYYSQIVNDFQKGDIAEGYSVSREKKESFPLTVTSAQKNPTAFYLCASSTQGGDYGYTFGSGTRLTVV.

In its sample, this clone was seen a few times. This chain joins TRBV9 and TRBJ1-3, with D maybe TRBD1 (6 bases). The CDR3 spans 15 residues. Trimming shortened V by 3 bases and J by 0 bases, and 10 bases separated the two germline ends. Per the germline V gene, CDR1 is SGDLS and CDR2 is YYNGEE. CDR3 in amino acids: CASSAGHSSGNTIYF. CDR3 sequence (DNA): TGTGCCAGCAGCGCGGGACATAGCTCTGGAAACACCATATATTTT.

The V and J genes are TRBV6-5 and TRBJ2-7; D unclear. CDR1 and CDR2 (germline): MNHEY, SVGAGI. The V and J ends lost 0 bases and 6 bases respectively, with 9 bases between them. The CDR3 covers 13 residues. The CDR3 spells CASSYSDTFEQYF. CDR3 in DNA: TGTGCCAGCAGTTACTCCGACACTTTCGAGCAGTACTTC.

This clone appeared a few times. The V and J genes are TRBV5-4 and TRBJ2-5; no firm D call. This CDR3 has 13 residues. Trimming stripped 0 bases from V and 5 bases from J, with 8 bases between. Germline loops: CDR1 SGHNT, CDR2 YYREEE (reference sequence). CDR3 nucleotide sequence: TGTGCCAGCAGCTTGGACAGTCGGGAGACCCAGTACTTC. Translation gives CASSLDSRETQYF.

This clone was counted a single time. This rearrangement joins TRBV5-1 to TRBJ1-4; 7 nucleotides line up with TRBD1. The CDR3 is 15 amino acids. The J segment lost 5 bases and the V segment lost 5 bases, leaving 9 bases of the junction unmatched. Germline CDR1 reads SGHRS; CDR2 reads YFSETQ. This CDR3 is CASRFQGVLNEKLFF. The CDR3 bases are TGCGCCAGCAGGTTCCAGGGGGTCCTGAATGAAAAACTGTTTTTT.

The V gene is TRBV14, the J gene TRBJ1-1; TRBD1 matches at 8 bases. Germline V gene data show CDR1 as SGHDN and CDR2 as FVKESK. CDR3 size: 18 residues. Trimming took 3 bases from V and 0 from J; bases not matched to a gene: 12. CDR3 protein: CASSQAQGAWIMNTEAFF. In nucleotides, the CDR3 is TGTGCCAGCAGCCAGGCGCAGGGGGCCTGGATCATGAACACTGAAGCTTTCTTT. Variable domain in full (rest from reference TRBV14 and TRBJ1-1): EAGVTQFPSHSVIEKGQTVTLRCDPISGHDNLYWYRRVMGKEIKFLLHFVKESKQDESGMPNNRFLAERTGGTYSTLKVQPAELEDSGVYFCASSQAQGAWIMNTEAFFGQGTRLTVV.

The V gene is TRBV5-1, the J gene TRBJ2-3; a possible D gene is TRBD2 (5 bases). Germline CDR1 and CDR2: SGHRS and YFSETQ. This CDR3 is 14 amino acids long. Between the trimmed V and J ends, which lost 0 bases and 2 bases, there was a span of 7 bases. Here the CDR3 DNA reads TGCGCCAGCAGCTTGGGGGAGATCACAGATACGCAGTATTTT. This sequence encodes CASSLGEITDTQYF.

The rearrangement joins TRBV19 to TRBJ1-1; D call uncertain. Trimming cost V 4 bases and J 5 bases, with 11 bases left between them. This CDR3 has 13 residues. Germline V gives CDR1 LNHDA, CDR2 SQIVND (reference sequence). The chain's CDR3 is CASSTRHRTEAFF. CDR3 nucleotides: TGTGCCAGTAGTACCCGCCACAGAACTGAAGCTTTCTTT.

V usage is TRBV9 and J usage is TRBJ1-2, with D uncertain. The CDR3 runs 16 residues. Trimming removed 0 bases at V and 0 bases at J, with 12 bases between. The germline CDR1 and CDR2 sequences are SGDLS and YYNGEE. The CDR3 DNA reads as TGTGCCAGCAGCGTAGACCGAGAGGGAGCTAACTATGGCTACACCTTC. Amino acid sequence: CASSVDREGANYGYTF.

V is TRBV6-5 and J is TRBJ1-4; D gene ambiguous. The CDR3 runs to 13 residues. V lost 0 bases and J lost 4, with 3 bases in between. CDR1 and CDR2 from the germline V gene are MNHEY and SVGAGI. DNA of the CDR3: TGTGCCAGCAGTTACTCCAGTAATGAAAAACTGTTTTTT. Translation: CASSYSSNEKLFF.

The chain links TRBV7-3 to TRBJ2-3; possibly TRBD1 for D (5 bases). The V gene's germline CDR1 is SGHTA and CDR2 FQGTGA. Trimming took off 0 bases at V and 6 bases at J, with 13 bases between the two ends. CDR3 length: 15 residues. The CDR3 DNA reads TGTGCCAGCAGCTTAACGTCCTACCCAGGGGATACGCAGTATTTT. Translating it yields CASSLTSYPGDTQYF.

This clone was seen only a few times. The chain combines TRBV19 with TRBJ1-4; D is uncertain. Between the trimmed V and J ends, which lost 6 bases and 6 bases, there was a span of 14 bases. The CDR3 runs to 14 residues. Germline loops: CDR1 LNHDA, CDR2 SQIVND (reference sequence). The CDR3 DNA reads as TGTGCCAGTAGCCGCTTTGAGCGGGATGAAAAACTGTTTTTT. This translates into CASSRFERDEKLFF.

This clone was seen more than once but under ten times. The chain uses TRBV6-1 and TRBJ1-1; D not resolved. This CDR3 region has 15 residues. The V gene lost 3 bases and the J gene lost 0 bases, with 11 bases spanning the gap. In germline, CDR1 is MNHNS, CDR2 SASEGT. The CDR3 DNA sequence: TGTGCCAGCAGTGATGATACCCCGGTGAACACTGAAGCTTTCTTT. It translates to CASSDDTPVNTEAFF.

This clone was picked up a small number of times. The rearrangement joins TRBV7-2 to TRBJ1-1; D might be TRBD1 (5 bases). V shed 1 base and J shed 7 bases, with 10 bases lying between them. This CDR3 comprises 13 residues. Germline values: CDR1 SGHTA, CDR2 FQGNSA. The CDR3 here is CASSLVRVGEAFF. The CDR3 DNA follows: TGTGCCAGCAGCTTAGTCAGGGTTGGTGAAGCTTTCTTT.